The sequence of this T cell receptor (beta chain) was determined in a study of T cells in Graves' hyperthyroidism and ophthalmopathy. This clonotype was seen many times. Sample collection date corresponds to first hyperthyroidism diagnosis, prior to any ophthalmopathy symptoms. The TCR beta CDR3 regions underwent amplification using RNA transcripts as the source. An initial round of RT-PCR targeting the TCR CDR3 relied on the HTBI primer set. TCRdb passed the multiplex PCR reads through MiXCR, listing each CDR3 protein once. The repertoire has a few hundred thousand distinct CDR3 sequences, roughly 15% of them found once; the top ten carry approximately 12%. This CDR3 is 12 amino acids long. Deletions cut 4 bases from V and 8 bases from J, with 8 bases between. Germline lookup yields CDR1 WSHSY and CDR2 SAAADI.

V usage is TRBV10-2 and J usage is TRBJ1-4; D uncertain. The source is a woman aged 40 to 50 with Graves' hyperthyroidism that later progressed to Graves' ophthalmopathy. The source material was blood. The CDR3 reads CASSGSSEKLFF. The CDR3 nucleotides read TGCGCCAGCAGTGGTAGTTCCGAAAAACTGTTTTTT.